This T cell receptor (beta chain) was sequenced for a study of vaccination and CD4 T cells after COVID-19. A note on this clonotype: Its target is not known.

The Oncomine TCR Beta short-read assay was what sequenced the DNA obtained from cultured CD4+ T cells. TCRdb itself ran the PCR reads through MiXCR, one entry per CDR3 protein. The sample records 15,000 to 20,000 distinct CDR3 sequences, about 71% being singletons. The trim removed 4 bases at V and 7 bases at J, leaving 9 bases unmatched. Germline assignment: CDR1 SGHDN and CDR2 FVKESK. The CDR3 runs to 15 residues. Sample treatment: approximately nine-day PBMC culture with coronavirus spike peptide pools or control peptides (ViraFEST assay). Source material: CD4+ T cells from blood, cultured in vitro. This rearrangement joins TRBV14 to TRBJ1-2; 10 positions match TRBD1. The receptor was derived from a human donor who had recovered from COVID-19. The CDR3, as DNA: TGTGCCAGCAGCCGACTGAATGGACAGGGGGGTGGCTACACCTTC. Amino acids: CASSRLNGQGGGYTF.